Shown below are 27 T cell receptor beta chains from a single sample sequenced in a study of identical twins. One entry per CDR3 protein results from TCRdb running MiXCR on the 5' RACE reads. There are some 590,000 distinct CDR3 sequences in the sample; roughly 9.5% occur only once, and roughly 3% lies in the top ten. This sample was also put to use in a study of yellow fever vaccine responses in identical twins.

Sequenced input: PBMCs. The receptors derive from a woman between 18 and 29 years old in good health.

This clonotype was picked up many times. The J gene is TRBJ2-7, the V gene TRBV5-1, with D tentatively TRBD1 or TRBD2 (7 bases each). The CDR3 covers 15 residues. Germline V lookup: CDR1 SGHRS, CDR2 YFSETQ. V was shortened by 4 bases and J by 0 bases, with 14 bases between the two germline ends. The CDR3 DNA sequence: TGCGCCAGCAGCAGCGGGACAGCTAACTCCTACGAGCAGTACTTC. This encodes CASSSGTANSYEQYF.

The table lists this clonotype with a few counts. V usage is TRBV20-1 and J usage is TRBJ2-2; no clear D. In germline, CDR1 is DFQATT, CDR2 SNEGSKA (reference sequence). The CDR3 contains 14 residues. V gave up 3 bases and J gave up 1 base, with 9 bases separating them. The CDR3 is CSARGRLNTGELFF. The CDR3 nucleotides read TGCAGTGCTAGGGGTCGGTTGAACACCGGGGAGCTGTTTTTT.

This chain joins TRBV6-1 and TRBJ2-7, with TRBD1 identical over 8 bases. Germline trimming cut 6 bases from V and 0 bases from J; bases unmatched to any gene: 7. This CDR3 spans 15 amino acids. Germline assignment: CDR1 MNHNS and CDR2 SASEGT. The CDR3 nucleotides are TGTGCCAGCAGGTTTGGACAGGGATTCTCCTACGAGCAGTACTTC. Translating it yields CASRFGQGFSYEQYF.

At least ten counts were recorded for this clonotype. Here the CDR3 reads CASSPIQRYTGELFF. The CDR3 nucleotides read TGTGCCAGCAGCCCGATCCAGCGGTACACCGGGGAGCTGTTTTTT. V and J are TRBV9 and TRBJ2-2, with D tentatively TRBD2 (5 bases). Germline assignment: CDR1 SGDLS and CDR2 YYNGEE. V was pared by 4 bases and J by 3 bases, with 13 bases between. This CDR3 is 15 amino acids long.

This clonotype has more than one count but fewer than ten. This chain connects TRBV4-1 to TRBJ2-1; 8 bases agree with TRBD2. The CDR3 runs to 15 residues. Germline lookup yields CDR1 MGHRA and CDR2 YSYEKL. V shed 0 bases and J 10 bases; nucleotides not matched to a gene: 8. The CDR3 coding sequence is TGCGCCAGCAGCCAAGAGGGGGGACTAGTCATCGAGCAGTTCTTC. It encodes CASSQEGGLVIEQFF.

CDR3 nucleotide sequence: TGCGCCAGCAGACTTCAGGGAACGGGAGAGCAGTACTTC. Protein: CASRLQGTGEQYF. V and J are TRBV4-1 and TRBJ2-7; D is possibly TRBD1 or TRBD2 (5 bases each). The CDR3 totals 13 residues. V lost 6 bases to trimming and J lost 7 bases, with 16 bases between them. Per the germline V gene, CDR1 is MGHRA and CDR2 is YSYEKL.

This clonotype was seen a few times. This rearrangement joins TRBV7-9 to TRBJ1-5, with D perhaps TRBD1 (6 bases). V was clipped by 5 bases and J by 6 bases, with 17 bases between them. CDR1 is SEHNR and CDR2 is FQNEAQ in the germline V gene (reference sequence). This CDR3 region has 15 residues. The CDR3 nucleotides read TGTGCCAGCAGCCCCAGAGGAGGGGGAAGTCAGCCCCAGCATTTT. Amino acid sequence: CASSPRGGGSQPQHF.

A few counts support this clonotype. This sequence joins TRBV10-3 and TRBJ2-3, with a possible D match to TRBD2 (5 bases). Trimming shortened V by 2 bases and J by 2 bases, and 8 bases separated the two germline ends. The CDR3 has 14 residues. In germline, CDR1 is ENHRY, CDR2 SYGVKD. The CDR3 region is CAISEREYTDTQYF. Here the CDR3 DNA reads TGTGCCATCAGTGAGCGGGAATACACAGATACGCAGTATTTT.

This clonotype has ten or more counts. The V gene is TRBV20-1, the J gene TRBJ1-5; D is ambiguous. V was clipped by 0 bases and J by 6 bases, with 3 bases between them. CDR1 and CDR2 (germline): DFQATT, SNEGSKA (reference sequence). This CDR3 comprises 11 residues. In DNA form, the CDR3 reads TGCAGTGCTAGAGAAGGTCAGCCCCAGCATTTT. Protein product: CSAREGQPQHF.

The sample holds a few counts of this clonotype. This chain joins TRBV6-4 and TRBJ2-3, with D tentatively TRBD1 (6 bases). CDR1 is MRHNA and CDR2 is SNTAGT in the germline V gene. The CDR3 loop spans 16 amino acids. V lost 2 bases to trimming and J lost 0 bases, with 12 bases between them. The CDR3 coding sequence is TGTGCCAGCAGTGACGGGACAACCAGTAGCACAGATACGCAGTATTTT. This codes for CASSDGTTSSTDTQYF.

This clonotype has ten or more counts. The rearrangement links TRBV20-1 to TRBJ2-1; the D is unclear. Germline loops: CDR1 DFQATT, CDR2 SNEGSKA (reference sequence). The CDR3 is 15 amino acids. The V end was cut by 0 bases, the J end by 7 bases, with 16 bases between. The CDR3 is CSARERRSQLNEQFF. Written as DNA, the CDR3 is TGCAGTGCTAGAGAACGGCGGTCCCAGTTGAATGAGCAGTTCTTC.

The V and J genes are TRBV28 and TRBJ1-6; D uncertain. CDR1 is MDHEN, CDR2 SYDVKM, per germline. This CDR3 is built from 15 residues. The V gene lost 5 bases and the J gene lost 2 bases, with 10 bases spanning the gap. CDR3: CASSRGRAYNSPLHF. CDR3 DNA sequence: TGTGCCAGCAGTAGAGGGAGAGCCTATAATTCACCCCTCCACTTT. Looking up the rest from reference TRBV28 and TRBJ1-6 gives the full variable domain: DVKVTQSSRYLVKRTGEKVFLECVQDMDHENMFWYRQDPGLGLRLIYFSYDVKMKEKGDIPEGYSVSREKKERFSLILESASTNQTSMYLCASSRGRAYNSPLHFGNGTRLTVT.

The table lists this clonotype with many counts. The chain links TRBV6-1 to TRBJ2-5, with 12 bases matching TRBD2. CDR3 length: 15 amino acids. Losses at the gene ends were 5 bases for V and 5 bases for J; bases not matched to a gene: 6. Germline V gene lookup returns CDR1 MNHNS and CDR2 SASEGT. The CDR3 loop reads CASSKTSGSLETQYF. The DNA for the CDR3 is TGTGCCAGCAGTAAGACTAGCGGGAGTTTGGAGACCCAGTACTTC.

This clonotype has at least ten counts. The chain combines TRBV5-1 with TRBJ1-1; TRBD1 is a possible D gene (6 bases). The CDR3 sequence is 12 residues long. CDR1 is SGHRS and CDR2 is YFSETQ in the germline V gene. V lost 3 bases, J lost 11 bases, and 14 bases lay in between. CDR3 protein: CASSSGTQIAFF. The CDR3, as DNA: TGCGCCAGCAGCTCCGGGACACAGATTGCTTTCTTT.

The chain carries TRBV12-3 or TRBV12-4 and TRBJ1-4, with D uncertain. Trimming removed 7 bases from V and 8 bases from J, with 11 bases in between. CDR3 length: 12 residues. The CDR3 loop reads CASKALDEKLFF. The DNA for the CDR3 is TGTGCCAGCAAGGCTTTGGACGAAAAACTGTTTTTT.

This chain uses TRBV4-3 with TRBJ2-1; 7 nucleotides match TRBD2. J was trimmed by 2 bases and V by 5 bases; bases with no gene match: 9. This CDR3 has 16 amino acids. Germline V gene sequence: CDR1 LGHNA, CDR2 YSLEER. The CDR3 DNA reads TGCGCCAGCAGCGAAAGAGGCAGCGGGACCTACAATGAGCAGTTCTTC. It translates to CASSERGSGTYNEQFF.

This clonotype occurred a few times. V usage is TRBV3-1 and J usage is TRBJ1-2; a possible D gene is TRBD1 (5 bases). The V and J ends lost 4 bases and 4 bases respectively, with 16 bases between them. The CDR3 is 15 residues long. Germline V lookup: CDR1 LGHDT, CDR2 YNNKEL (reference sequence). The CDR3 sequence: CASSPPFTGGYGYTF. The CDR3 nucleotides read TGTGCCAGCAGCCCCCCCTTCACAGGTGGCTATGGCTACACCTTC.

This clonotype was detected many times. The rearrangement links TRBV11-2 to TRBJ2-2, with D maybe TRBD2 (5 bases). V lost 7 bases, J lost 4 bases, and 13 bases lay in between. CDR1 SGHAT and CDR2 FQNNGV come from the germline V gene. The CDR3 runs 14 residues. The CDR3 reads CASNSGKLTGELFF. In DNA form, the CDR3 reads TGTGCCAGCAACTCCGGGAAACTCACCGGGGAGCTGTTTTTT. The full variable domain, with the rest looked up from reference TRBV11-2 and TRBJ2-2, is EAGVAQSPRYKIIEKRQSVAFWCNPISGHATLYWYQQILGQGPKLLIQFQNNGVVDDSQLPKDRFSAERLKGVDSTLKIQPAKLEDSAVYLCASNSGKLTGELFFGEGSRLTVL.

This clonotype appeared a few times. This chain links TRBV2 with TRBJ2-3; D ambiguous. There are 14 residues in the CDR3. The ends were cut back, 8 bases at V and 3 bases at J, with 15 bases in the middle. Germline CDR1 reads SNHLY; CDR2 reads FYNNEI. The CDR3 spells CASLLGYGTDTQYF. CDR3 in DNA: TGTGCCAGCCTTCTGGGGTATGGGACAGATACGCAGTATTTT.

The chain uses TRBV7-9 and TRBJ2-3, with 8 nucleotides matching TRBD1. The CDR3 runs 15 residues. Trimming took 6 bases from V and 5 from J; bases not matched to a gene: 10. Germline CDR1 SEHNR, CDR2 FQNEAQ (reference sequence). For the CDR3, the DNA is TGTGCCAGCAGACCGACAGGGGCGCCCCGAGATACGCAGTATTTT. Translation: CASRPTGAPRDTQYF. Complete variable domain (other parts from reference TRBV7-9 and TRBJ2-3): DTGVSQNPRHKITKRGQNVTFRCDPISEHNRLYWYRQTLGQGPEFLTYFQNEAQLEKSRLLSDRFSAERPKGSFSTLEIQRTEQGDSAMYLCASRPTGAPRDTQYFGPGTRLTVL.

The chain is built from TRBV5-1 and TRBJ2-7; the match to TRBD2 covers 9 bases. Germline-derived CDR1 and CDR2 are SGHRS and YFSETQ. The CDR3 sequence is 15 residues long. V shed 3 bases and J 2 bases; nucleotides not matched to a gene: 6. The CDR3 loop is CASSSGTSLTYEQYF. For the CDR3, the DNA is TGCGCCAGCAGCTCCGGGACTAGCTTAACCTACGAGCAGTACTTC.

In DNA, the CDR3 is TGTGCCTCTGAACCCTCGAACGGTGCGGAGACCCAGTACTTC. It is translated as CASEPSNGAETQYF. J is TRBJ2-5 and V is TRBV2; D not resolved. The CDR3 loop spans 14 amino acids. V was cut by 11 bases and J by 5 bases, with 21 bases left in between. Germline values: CDR1 SNHLY, CDR2 FYNNEI.

Here the CDR3 DNA reads TGTGCCACCAGTGATTTTGCAGGGCTTGGCGAGCAGTACTTC. As protein: CATSDFAGLGEQYF. The chain uses TRBV24-1 and TRBJ2-7; tentative D call: TRBD1 (5 bases). The CDR3 length is 14 residues. Trimming pared 1 base from V and 6 bases from J, leaving 12 bases between. The germline gives CDR1 KGHDR, CDR2 SFDVKD.

This clonotype has only a few counts. The chain has TRBV11-1 and TRBJ2-7; D is perhaps TRBD1 or TRBD2 (6 bases each). Germline assignment: CDR1 SGHAT and CDR2 FQDESV (reference sequence). The CDR3 consists of 19 residues. Between the trimmed V and J ends, which lost 11 bases and 3 bases, there was a span of 35 bases. CDR3: CAAGGQGTSGSESDYEQYF. DNA of the CDR3: TGTGCCGCCGGGGGTCAGGGGACCTCAGGTTCTGAAAGCGACTACGAGCAGTACTTC.

The chain recombines TRBV9 with TRBJ2-1; the D is unclear. The germline V gene has CDR1 SGDLS and CDR2 YYNGEE. The ends were cut back, 0 bases at V and 8 bases at J, with 9 bases in the middle. The CDR3 runs 13 residues. The chain's CDR3 is CASSVEERYEQFF. The CDR3 DNA is TGTGCCAGCAGCGTAGAGGAGAGGTATGAGCAGTTCTTC.

This clonotype was seen many times. V is TRBV5-1 and J is TRBJ2-1; TRBD2 agrees at 12 bases. This CDR3 region has 15 residues. Germline CDR1 reads SGHRS; CDR2 reads YFSETQ. The V and J ends lost 3 bases and 7 bases, in that order; junction bases with no gene match: 5. The CDR3 coding sequence is TGCGCCAGCAGCTGGACTAGCGGGGATCTTAATGAGCAGTTCTTC. Translation gives CASSWTSGDLNEQFF. Based on the CDR3 plus reference TRBV5-1 and TRBJ2-1, the full variable domain is KAGVTQTPRYLIKTRGQQVTLSCSPISGHRSVSWYQQTPGQGLQFLFEYFSETQRNKGNFPGRFSGRQFSNSRSEMNVSTLELGDSALYLCASSWTSGDLNEQFFGPGTRLTVL.

This rearrangement joins TRBV7-8 to TRBJ2-1; 14 nucleotides line up with TRBD2. V lost 4 bases, J lost 8 bases, and 7 bases stayed unmatched. Per germline, CDR1 SGHVS and CDR2 FQNEAQ. The CDR3 is 16 amino acids. The CDR3 sequence: CASSSRTSGGLDEQFF. CDR3 DNA: TGTGCCAGCAGCTCAAGGACTAGCGGGGGGCTAGATGAGCAGTTCTTC. Full variable domain (outside the CDR3, taken from reference TRBV7-8 and TRBJ2-1): GAGVSQSPRYKVAKRGQDVALRCDPISGHVSLFWYQQALGQGPEFLTYFQNEAQLDKSGLPSDRFFAERPEGSVSTLKIQRTQQEDSAVYLCASSSRTSGGLDEQFFGPGTRLTVL.